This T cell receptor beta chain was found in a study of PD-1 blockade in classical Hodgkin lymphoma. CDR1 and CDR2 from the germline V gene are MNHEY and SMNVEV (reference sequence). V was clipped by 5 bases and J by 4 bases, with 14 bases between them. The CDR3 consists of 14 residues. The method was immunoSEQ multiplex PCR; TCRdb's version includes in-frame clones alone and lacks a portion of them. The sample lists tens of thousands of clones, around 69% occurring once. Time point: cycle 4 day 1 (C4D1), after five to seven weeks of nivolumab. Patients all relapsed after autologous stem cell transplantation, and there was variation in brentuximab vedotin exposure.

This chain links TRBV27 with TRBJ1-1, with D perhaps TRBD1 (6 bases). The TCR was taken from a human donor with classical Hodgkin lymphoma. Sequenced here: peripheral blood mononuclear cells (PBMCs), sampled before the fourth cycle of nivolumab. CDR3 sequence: CASSGNTGFTEAFF. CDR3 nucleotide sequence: TGTGCCAGCAGTGGGAACACAGGGTTCACTGAAGCTTTCTTT.